This T cell receptor beta chain is from a study of control samples from healthy donors and cancer patients. The V and J ends lost 4 bases and 4 bases respectively, with 11 bases between them. In germline, CDR1 is SGDLS, CDR2 YYNGEE. This CDR3 has 14 residues. Method: immunoSEQ multiplex PCR; TCRdb's copy keeps in-frame clones and lacks some. The table lists about 100,000 clones, roughly nine tenths of them singletons. V and J are TRBV9 and TRBJ2-2; D is perhaps TRBD2 (5 bases). The sequencing input was blood. The clonotype was recovered from a woman in her forties or fifties in good health. In nucleotides, the CDR3 is TGTGCCAGCAGCCGGGTCCGGGGCACCGGGGAGCTGTTTTTT. Residues: CASSRVRGTGELFF.